The rows below give T cell receptor beta chains drawn from one sample of a study of blood T cell repertoires in COVID-19. Data came from immunoSEQ multiplex PCR; TCRdb stores just in-frame clones and leaves some out. The sample lists 200,000 to 300,000 clones, roughly 80% occurring once. The source material was peripheral blood. The receptors shown here come from a woman aged 55-70 years with active or convalescent COVID-19. CDR3s include the opening cysteine and the closing phenylalanine or tryptophan. The order of the fields is V gene, clone size, J gene, D gene, CDR3 DNA, CDR3 protein. A D gene is named only where the DNA matches it firmly. Not every row has a clone size; where given, it reads once, few, many or a size class.

v_gene: TRBV6-5; abundance: -; j_gene: TRBJ1-1; d_gene: -; CDR3nt: TGTGCCAGCTCGTGGGCCGCGAACACTGAAGCTTTCTTT; CDR3aa: CASSWAANTEAFF
v_gene: TRBV7-9; abundance: -; j_gene: TRBJ2-7; d_gene: -; CDR3nt: TGTGCCAGCAGCCGGATGACTCTCCCCTACGAGCAGTACTTC; CDR3aa: CASSRMTLPYEQYF
v_gene: TRBV24-1; abundance: -; j_gene: TRBJ2-1; d_gene: TRBD2; CDR3nt: TGTGCCACCAGTGGATGCGGGACTAGCTTAGCGGGGGGTCACAGTTTCTTC; CDR3aa: CATSGCGTSLAGGHSFF
v_gene: TRBV21-1; abundance: -; j_gene: TRBJ2-1; d_gene: -; CDR3nt: TGTGCCAGCAGCAAAGATCCTCTACGGGGGACCTACAATGAGCAGTTCTTC; CDR3aa: CASSKDPLRGTYNEQFF
v_gene: TRBV7-8; abundance: -; j_gene: TRBJ1-2; d_gene: -; CDR3nt: TGTGCCAGCAGCTTAGCACAGAACTATGGCTACACCTTC; CDR3aa: CASSLAQNYGYTF
v_gene: TRBV6-5; abundance: -; j_gene: TRBJ1-2; d_gene: -; CDR3nt: TGTGCCAGCAGTTACTCGGGTGGCAGGGTTAACTATGGCTACACCTTC; CDR3aa: CASSYSGGRVNYGYTF
v_gene: TRBV5-8; abundance: -; j_gene: TRBJ1-2; d_gene: TRBD1; CDR3nt: TGTGCCAGCAGCTTCGACAGGGGGGCGGGCTACACCTTC; CDR3aa: CASSFDRGAGYTF
v_gene: TRBV7-3; abundance: medium-sized; j_gene: TRBJ2-6; d_gene: TRBD1; CDR3nt: TGTGCCAGCAGCGCTCCGGGACAGGGGTCCTCTGGGGCCAACGTCCTGACTTTC; CDR3aa: CASSAPGQGSSGANVLTF
v_gene: TRBV10-3; abundance: -; j_gene: TRBJ1-2; d_gene: -; CDR3nt: TGTGCCATCAGCCCACAGGGTAACTATGGCTACACCTTC; CDR3aa: CAISPQGNYGYTF
v_gene: TRBV6-5; abundance: -; j_gene: TRBJ2-3; d_gene: -; CDR3nt: TGTGCCAGCAGTTACTCCACTACTCCTGGCACAGATACGCAGTATTTT; CDR3aa: CASSYSTTPGTDTQYF
v_gene: TRBV6-5; abundance: -; j_gene: TRBJ1-2; d_gene: -; CDR3nt: TGTGCCAGCAACCCCGCGGGTGCTAACTATGGCTACACCTTC; CDR3aa: CASNPAGANYGYTF
v_gene: TRBV29-1; abundance: -; j_gene: TRBJ2-7; d_gene: -; CDR3nt: TGCAGCGTTGGGCAGGGAAACTACGAGCAGTACTTC; CDR3aa: CSVGQGNYEQYF
v_gene: TRBV30; abundance: -; j_gene: TRBJ1-2; d_gene: TRBD1; CDR3nt: TGTGCCTGGGGGACAGGGCGTTATGGCTACACCTTC; CDR3aa: CAWGTGRYGYTF
v_gene: TRBV4-1; abundance: once; j_gene: TRBJ2-3; d_gene: TRBD2; CDR3nt: TGCGCCAGCAGCCAAGTGCGGGGGGGCTATGTGTCAGATACGCAGTATTTT; CDR3aa: CASSQVRGGYVSDTQYF
v_gene: TRBV15; abundance: -; j_gene: TRBJ2-5; d_gene: TRBD1; CDR3nt: TGTGCCACCAGCACAGGACAGGGGGGAGAGACCCAGTACTTC; CDR3aa: CATSTGQGGETQYF
v_gene: TRBV5-1; abundance: -; j_gene: TRBJ2-2; d_gene: -; CDR3nt: TGCGCCAGCAGCTCCGCGGTTCACACCGGGGAGCTGTTTTTT; CDR3aa: CASSSAVHTGELFF
v_gene: TRBV6-5; abundance: few; j_gene: TRBJ1-5; d_gene: TRBD1; CDR3nt: TGTGCCAGCACCATGGACAGGTTCAATCAGCCCCAGCATTTT; CDR3aa: CASTMDRFNQPQHF
v_gene: TRBV6-1; abundance: few; j_gene: TRBJ1-6; d_gene: -; CDR3nt: TGTGCCAGCAGTGAATTCGCCGGGTTAGTATCGTCACCCCTCCACTTT; CDR3aa: CASSEFAGLVSSPLHF
v_gene: TRBV19; abundance: -; j_gene: TRBJ1-5; d_gene: -; CDR3nt: TGTGCCAGTAGTATAGTCGGGGGTCAGCCCCAGCATTTT; CDR3aa: CASSIVGGQPQHF
v_gene: TRBV19; abundance: -; j_gene: TRBJ2-1; d_gene: TRBD2; CDR3nt: TGTGCCAGTAGTCTGCGCGGGGGGGCCAATGAGCAGTTCTTC; CDR3aa: CASSLRGGANEQFF
v_gene: TRBV11-2; abundance: once; j_gene: TRBJ1-2; d_gene: -; CDR3nt: TGTGCCAGCAGCTTCGGACAGAGCGATGGCTACACCTTC; CDR3aa: CASSFGQSDGYTF
v_gene: TRBV2; abundance: few; j_gene: TRBJ2-7; d_gene: -; CDR3nt: TGTGCCAGCGCGATAGGGAGCAACGAGCAGTACTTC; CDR3aa: CASAIGSNEQYF
v_gene: TRBV29-1; abundance: -; j_gene: TRBJ1-4; d_gene: -; CDR3nt: TGCAGCGTTCGGCCTCGAACGGGTGAAAAACTGTTTTTT; CDR3aa: CSVRPRTGEKLFF
v_gene: TRBV7-2; abundance: -; j_gene: TRBJ2-2; d_gene: -; CDR3nt: TGTGCCAGCAGCTTAGCCAGGGGCTGGGACACCGGGGAGCTGTTTTTT; CDR3aa: CASSLARGWDTGELFF
v_gene: TRBV11-2; abundance: -; j_gene: TRBJ1-3; d_gene: TRBD1; CDR3nt: TGTGCCAGCAGCAAAGGACAGGTGTCAGGAAACACCATATATTTT; CDR3aa: CASSKGQVSGNTIYF
v_gene: TRBV19; abundance: -; j_gene: TRBJ1-2; d_gene: -; CDR3nt: TGTGCCAGTAGTATAGGGACTCAGGGGAAAGGCTACACCTTC; CDR3aa: CASSIGTQGKGYTF
v_gene: TRBV11-2; abundance: -; j_gene: TRBJ1-2; d_gene: TRBD1; CDR3nt: TGTGCCAGCAGCCCAGGACAGGGTCCAAACTATGGCTACACCTTC; CDR3aa: CASSPGQGPNYGYTF
v_gene: TRBV4-3; abundance: -; j_gene: TRBJ1-2; d_gene: -; CDR3nt: TGCGCCAGCAGCCAAGCAGACAGCGTCCTCTATGGCTACACCTTC; CDR3aa: CASSQADSVLYGYTF
v_gene: TRBV30; abundance: -; j_gene: TRBJ2-2; d_gene: -; CDR3nt: TGTGCCTGGAGTGTTCTTATGAACACCGGGGAGCTGTTTTTT; CDR3aa: CAWSVLMNTGELFF
v_gene: TRBV19; abundance: once; j_gene: TRBJ2-7; d_gene: -; CDR3nt: TGTGCCAGTAGTATATCGGGGTTTGATTCCTACGAGCAGTACTTC; CDR3aa: CASSISGFDSYEQYF
v_gene: TRBV19; abundance: -; j_gene: TRBJ1-4; d_gene: -; CDR3nt: TGTGCCAGTACCATGTATACGGGAGAAAAACTGTTTTTT; CDR3aa: CASTMYTGEKLFF
v_gene: TRBV5-8; abundance: -; j_gene: TRBJ2-7; d_gene: -; CDR3nt: TGTGCCAGCACCTACCTCGGGGCAGGGGAGACCTACGAGCAGTACTTC; CDR3aa: CASTYLGAGETYEQYF
v_gene: TRBV2; abundance: -; j_gene: TRBJ2-1; d_gene: TRBD2; CDR3nt: TGTGCCAGCAGTGAAGGTAGAGGAGCGGGGGGGGTGTCATCCTACAATGAGCAGTTCTTC; CDR3aa: CASSEGRGAGGVSSYNEQFF
v_gene: TRBV2; abundance: once; j_gene: TRBJ1-4; d_gene: TRBD1; CDR3nt: TGTGCCAGCAGTACTATGGACAGGGTTAATGAAAAACTGTTTTTT; CDR3aa: CASSTMDRVNEKLFF
v_gene: TRBV27; abundance: -; j_gene: TRBJ1-6; d_gene: TRBD1; CDR3nt: TGTGCCAGCAGTTTATCGGGAGGCAGGGGGTTCTATAATTCACCCCTCCACTTT; CDR3aa: CASSLSGGRGFYNSPLHF
v_gene: TRBV6-5; abundance: -; j_gene: TRBJ1-2; d_gene: -; CDR3nt: TGTGCCAGCAGTCAGACAGCTAACTATGGCTACACCTTC; CDR3aa: CASSQTANYGYTF
v_gene: TRBV7-7; abundance: once; j_gene: TRBJ2-5; d_gene: TRBD2; CDR3nt: TGTGCTAGCAGCTTAGCGGGGGGGACCCAGTACTTC; CDR3aa: CASSLAGGTQYF
v_gene: TRBV11-2; abundance: -; j_gene: TRBJ2-3; d_gene: TRBD2; CDR3nt: TGTGCCAGCAGCCTTTCCCTGGCGGGGGGCCGCACAGATACGCAGTATTTT; CDR3aa: CASSLSLAGGRTDTQYF
v_gene: TRBV20-1; abundance: -; j_gene: TRBJ1-2; d_gene: -; CDR3nt: TGCAGTGCTAGAGAGGGAGACTTC; CDR3aa: CSAREGDF
v_gene: TRBV29-1; abundance: -; j_gene: TRBJ1-5; d_gene: -; CDR3nt: TGCAGCGTTGAAGATTTGGGGGGAAATGTTAGCAATCAGCCCCAGCATTTT; CDR3aa: CSVEDLGGNVSNQPQHF
v_gene: TRBV5-4; abundance: -; j_gene: TRBJ1-2; d_gene: TRBD1; CDR3nt: TGTGCCAGCAGCCTTCAACAGGGGAACTATGGCTACACCTTC; CDR3aa: CASSLQQGNYGYTF
v_gene: TRBV4-1; abundance: few; j_gene: TRBJ1-1; d_gene: -; CDR3nt: TGCGCCAGCAGCGACAGAACTTCGAACACTGAAGCTTTCTTT; CDR3aa: CASSDRTSNTEAFF
v_gene: TRBV19; abundance: -; j_gene: TRBJ1-4; d_gene: -; CDR3nt: TGTGCCAGTAGTAGAACAGGGTTGGAGAATGAAAAACTGTTTTTT; CDR3aa: CASSRTGLENEKLFF
v_gene: TRBV7-2; abundance: -; j_gene: TRBJ2-5; d_gene: -; CDR3nt: TGTGCCAGCAGCTTAGCGGGGGGGCGCCAAGAGACCCAGTACTTC; CDR3aa: CASSLAGGRQETQYF
v_gene: TRBV12-5; abundance: -; j_gene: TRBJ2-1; d_gene: TRBD2; CDR3nt: TGTGCTAGTGGTTTGGACCCCCGAAGACTAGCGGGGAGGGTTGAGCAGTTCTTC; CDR3aa: CASGLDPRRLAGRVEQFF
v_gene: TRBV6-6; abundance: -; j_gene: TRBJ1-5; d_gene: TRBD1; CDR3nt: TGTGCCAGCAAAACTAACAGGGGTAGCAATCAGCCCCAGCATTTT; CDR3aa: CASKTNRGSNQPQHF
v_gene: TRBV6-6; abundance: -; j_gene: TRBJ1-2; d_gene: TRBD1; CDR3nt: TGTGCCAGCAGGCAAACAGGGGGTTTTAACTATGGCTACACCTTC; CDR3aa: CASRQTGGFNYGYTF
v_gene: TRBV6-5; abundance: -; j_gene: TRBJ2-5; d_gene: TRBD1; CDR3nt: TGTGCCAGCAGCGACAGGGGGCGCACGGAGACCCAGTACTTC; CDR3aa: CASSDRGRTETQYF
v_gene: TRBV10-1; abundance: few; j_gene: TRBJ2-7; d_gene: -; CDR3nt: TGCGCCAGCAGTGAGGGCCGGGGAAGCTCCTACGAGCAGTACTTC; CDR3aa: CASSEGRGSSYEQYF
v_gene: TRBV18; abundance: -; j_gene: TRBJ2-1; d_gene: -; CDR3nt: TGTGCCAGCTCACCCCGACAGGCCGAGGGGAATGAGCAGTTCTTC; CDR3aa: CASSPRQAEGNEQFF
v_gene: TRBV30; abundance: -; j_gene: TRBJ1-2; d_gene: -; CDR3nt: TGTGCCTGGAGTTCCCTACTCCCCACCTATGGCTACACCTTC; CDR3aa: CAWSSLLPTYGYTF
v_gene: TRBV3-1/TRBV3-2; abundance: -; j_gene: TRBJ2-2; d_gene: TRBD2; CDR3nt: TGTGCCAGCAGCCAACTCGGCGGGGGGGCCACCGGGGAGCTGTTTTTT; CDR3aa: CASSQLGGGATGELFF
v_gene: TRBV6-5; abundance: -; j_gene: TRBJ2-2; d_gene: -; CDR3nt: TGTGCCAGCATCCCTCTAGCGATCGGCGGGGAGCTGTTTTTT; CDR3aa: CASIPLAIGGELFF
v_gene: TRBV9; abundance: -; j_gene: TRBJ1-2; d_gene: -; CDR3nt: TGTGCCAGCAGCGTGGCAGGGGCTGCTGGCTACACCTTC; CDR3aa: CASSVAGAAGYTF
v_gene: TRBV7-2; abundance: -; j_gene: TRBJ2-7; d_gene: TRBD1; CDR3nt: TGTGCCAGCAGACAGGGACAGGCAGCAGCCTACGAGCAGTACTTC; CDR3aa: CASRQGQAAAYEQYF
v_gene: TRBV6-5; abundance: -; j_gene: TRBJ2-3; d_gene: TRBD1; CDR3nt: TGTGCCAGCAGCCCCGGGGACAGCTACACAGATACGCAGTATTTT; CDR3aa: CASSPGDSYTDTQYF
v_gene: TRBV19; abundance: -; j_gene: TRBJ1-1; d_gene: -; CDR3nt: TGTGCCAGTAGCTCCTTCGGGGACACTGAAGCTTTCTTT; CDR3aa: CASSSFGDTEAFF
v_gene: TRBV5-1; abundance: -; j_gene: TRBJ2-6; d_gene: -; CDR3nt: TGCGCCAGCAGCGCCACTACCGGGACATCTGGGGCCAACGTCCTGACTTTC; CDR3aa: CASSATTGTSGANVLTF
v_gene: TRBV10-2; abundance: -; j_gene: TRBJ1-3; d_gene: -; CDR3nt: TGCGCCAGCACCGGGGGGGGTTTAAGTGGAAACACCATATATTTT; CDR3aa: CASTGGGLSGNTIYF